One T cell receptor beta chain is described in this entry. This clonotype was counted ten times or more. No antigen is known for it. No qualities accompany the bases; no much larger clone lies one base away. The CDR3 runs 16 amino acids, cysteine and phenylalanine included. The DNA shown is the 48-base CDR3, in frame from base 1. Trimming accounts for 4 bases at V and 3 bases at J, while the number of junction bases matched to no gene is 8. The germline V gene sets CDR1 to SGHDT and CDR2 to YYEEEE. To synthesize cDNA, template-switch 5'RACE was performed with a primer carrying a 10-nucleotide random unique molecular identifier so that each TCR transcript was tagged. Each sequencing run produced over 190 million TCR-beta sequences covering 15-18 subjects. The RNeasy kit was used to extract total RNA. TCR-beta VDJ regions were amplified with primers for the TCR constant region and the 5'RACE anchor, using the KAPA Real-time Library Amplification kit. A first PCR added sample indexes and Illumina adaptors, and a second PCR then raised library yield. After Ampure bead purification, the roughly 650 bp TCR product was size-selected on a 2% E-gel SizeSelection system. Before pooling, libraries had their quality checked on a Bioanalyzer, their concentration measured with Qubit, and their quantity determined with the Kapa Library Quantification kit. Libraries were sequenced paired-end 2 x 150 bp on an Illumina HiSeq 2500. To increase sequence diversity, roughly 24-30% phiX was spiked into each library pool. The original methods were these. The UMI-based MiGEC pipeline processed quality-filtered reads and removed over 85% of raw TCR sequences during error correction. IMGT germline references were used for aligning VDJ genes, and each clonotype was defined as a unique CDR3 amino acid sequence together with its V-J genes. Clonal expansion, Shannon diversity and CDR3 relatedness (CalcPairwiseDistances, ClusterSamples) were evaluated with VDJtools, and phylogenetic trees were built with CLCbio workbench. Clones with at least 8 unique UMIs were defined as expanded, with this threshold being based on coefficient-of-variation modelling across technical triplicates. The public reads were run again by TCRdb, first through fastp at Q25 and then through MiXCR, and only productive beta chains were kept. Merged by CDR3 protein, the rows form single entries marked with the most common genes and DNA. These V and J calls are TCRdb output, not the study's own analysis. Present in this sample are under 130,000 distinct CDR3 sequences, approximately 10% of which were seen just once. Under 3.5% of the sample goes to the ten largest clones.

The entry originates in a study of neurological immune-mediated disorders (dated by TCRdb to about 2019). The study in broad terms: Peripheral blood TCR-beta repertoires from HTLV-I-associated myelopathy (HAM/TSP) patients, multiple sclerosis patients and healthy controls were compared by UMI-based sequencing. The approximately 110 TCR-beta libraries included longitudinal samples, technical triplicates and paired sorted CD4+ and CD8+ T-cell subsets alongside PBMC samples. Longitudinal HAM/TSP and healthy donors were sampled at 3 time-points each (about 3-40 month intervals). The cohort comprised 68 subjects: roughly 15 HAM/TSP patients, 35 or so multiple sclerosis patients and around 20 healthy controls. On the study overall, not on this receptor specifically: TCR clonal expansion was highest in HAM/TSP patients and lowest in MS patients, with MS patients falling below even healthy controls. Across subjects, expanded clones never shared an identical CDR3 amino acid sequence, which suggests that the TCR-beta repertoires in every group were private.

Taken with the paper, the label for time point translates to: longitudinal time-point 3. For unsorted PBMC libraries, 2 million PBMCs were used after storage in RNAlater at -80 degrees C until RNA extraction. Peripheral blood was subjected to Ficoll-Hypaque density gradient centrifugation to isolate PBMCs, which were then cryopreserved in liquid nitrogen. The sample was PBMCs. Rearrangement joined TRBV5-6 to TRBJ2-1; TRBD1 fits 9 bases in the junction. The source of this sequence is a female donor with HTLV-1-associated myelopathy (HAM/TSP). The CDR3 loop reads CASSRRQGVIYNEQFF. The DNA sequence follows: TGTGCCAGCAGCCGAAGACAGGGGGTGATCTACAATGAGCAGTTCTTC.